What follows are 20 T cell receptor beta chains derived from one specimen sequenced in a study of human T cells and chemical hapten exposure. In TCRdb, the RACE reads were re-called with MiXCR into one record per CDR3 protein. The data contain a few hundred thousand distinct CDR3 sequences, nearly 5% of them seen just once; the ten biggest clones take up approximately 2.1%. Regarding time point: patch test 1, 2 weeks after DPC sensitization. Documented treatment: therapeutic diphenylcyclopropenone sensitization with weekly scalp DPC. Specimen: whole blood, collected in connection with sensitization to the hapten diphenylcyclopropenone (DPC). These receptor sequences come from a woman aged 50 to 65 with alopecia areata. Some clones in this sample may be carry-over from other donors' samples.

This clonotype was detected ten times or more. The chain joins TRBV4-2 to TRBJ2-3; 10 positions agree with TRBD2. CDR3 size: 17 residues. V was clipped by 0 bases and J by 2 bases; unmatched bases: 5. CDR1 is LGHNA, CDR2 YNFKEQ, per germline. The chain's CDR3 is CASSQDKLAGNTDTQYF. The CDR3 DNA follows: TGTGCCAGCAGCCAAGATAAACTAGCGGGAAACACAGATACGCAGTATTTT.

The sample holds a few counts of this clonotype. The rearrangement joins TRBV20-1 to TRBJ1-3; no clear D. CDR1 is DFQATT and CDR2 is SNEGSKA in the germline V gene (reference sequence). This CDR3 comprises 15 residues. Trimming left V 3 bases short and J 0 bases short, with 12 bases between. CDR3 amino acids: CSARSLGLSGNTIYF. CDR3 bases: TGCAGTGCTAGGTCACTGGGCCTCTCTGGAAACACCATATATTTT.

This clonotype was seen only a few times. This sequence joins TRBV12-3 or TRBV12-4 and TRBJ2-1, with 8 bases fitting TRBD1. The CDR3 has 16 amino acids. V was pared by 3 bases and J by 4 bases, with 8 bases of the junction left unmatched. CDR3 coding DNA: TGTGCCAGCAGTTTTCCTACAGGGGGGAGATACAATGAGCAGTTCTTC. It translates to CASSFPTGGRYNEQFF.

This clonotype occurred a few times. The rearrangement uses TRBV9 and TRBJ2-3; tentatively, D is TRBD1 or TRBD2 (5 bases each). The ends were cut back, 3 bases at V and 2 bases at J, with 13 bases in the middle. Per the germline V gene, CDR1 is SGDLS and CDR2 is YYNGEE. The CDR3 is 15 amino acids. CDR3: CASSGGDHPTDTQYF. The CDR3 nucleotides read TGTGCCAGCAGCGGAGGGGACCACCCCACAGATACGCAGTATTTT.

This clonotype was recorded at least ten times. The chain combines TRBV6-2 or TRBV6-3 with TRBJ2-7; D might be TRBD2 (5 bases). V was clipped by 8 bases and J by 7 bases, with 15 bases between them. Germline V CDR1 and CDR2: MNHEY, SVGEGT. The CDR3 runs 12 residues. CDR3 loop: CASCGSGMEQYF. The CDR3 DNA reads TGTGCCAGCTGCGGTTCCGGGATGGAGCAGTACTTC.

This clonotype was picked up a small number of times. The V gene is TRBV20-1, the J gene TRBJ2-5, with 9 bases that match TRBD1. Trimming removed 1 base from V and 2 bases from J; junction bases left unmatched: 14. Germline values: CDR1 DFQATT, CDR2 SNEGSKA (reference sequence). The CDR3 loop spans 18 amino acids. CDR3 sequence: CSARAYPAGQGQQETQYF. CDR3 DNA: TGCAGTGCTAGAGCCTATCCTGCTGGACAGGGGCAACAAGAGACCCAGTACTTC.

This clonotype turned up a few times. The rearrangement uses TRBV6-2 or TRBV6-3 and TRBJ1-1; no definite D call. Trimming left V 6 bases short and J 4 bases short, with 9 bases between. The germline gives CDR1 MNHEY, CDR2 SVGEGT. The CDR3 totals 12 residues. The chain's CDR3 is CASSRVVTEAFF. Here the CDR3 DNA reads TGTGCCAGCAGCCGGGTCGTCACTGAAGCTTTCTTT.

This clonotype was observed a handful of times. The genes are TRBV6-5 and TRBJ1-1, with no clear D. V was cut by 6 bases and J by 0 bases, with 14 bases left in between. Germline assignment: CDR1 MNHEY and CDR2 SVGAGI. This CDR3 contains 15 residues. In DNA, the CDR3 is TGTGCCAGCAGGTTAGAGGGCAACATGAACACTGAAGCTTTCTTT. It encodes CASRLEGNMNTEAFF.

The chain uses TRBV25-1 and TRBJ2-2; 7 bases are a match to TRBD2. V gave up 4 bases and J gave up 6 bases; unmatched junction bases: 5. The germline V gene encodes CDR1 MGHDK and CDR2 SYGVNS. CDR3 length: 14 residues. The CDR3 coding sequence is TGTGCCAGCAGTGGGGTCGCGGGAGCCGGGGAGCTGTTTTTT. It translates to CASSGVAGAGELFF.

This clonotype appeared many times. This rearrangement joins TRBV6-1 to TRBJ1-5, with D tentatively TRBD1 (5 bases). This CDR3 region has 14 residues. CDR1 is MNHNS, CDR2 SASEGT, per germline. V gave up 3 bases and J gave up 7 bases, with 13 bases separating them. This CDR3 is CASSDMQGRQPQHF. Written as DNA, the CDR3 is TGTGCCAGCAGTGATATGCAGGGTAGGCAGCCCCAGCATTTT.

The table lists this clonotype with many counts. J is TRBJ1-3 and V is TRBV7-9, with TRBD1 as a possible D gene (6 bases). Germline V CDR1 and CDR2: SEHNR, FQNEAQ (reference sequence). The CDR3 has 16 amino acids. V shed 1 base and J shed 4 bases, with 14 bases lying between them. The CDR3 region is CASSLVAGHVGNTIYF. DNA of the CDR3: TGTGCCAGCAGCTTAGTCGCGGGACATGTCGGAAACACCATATATTTT.

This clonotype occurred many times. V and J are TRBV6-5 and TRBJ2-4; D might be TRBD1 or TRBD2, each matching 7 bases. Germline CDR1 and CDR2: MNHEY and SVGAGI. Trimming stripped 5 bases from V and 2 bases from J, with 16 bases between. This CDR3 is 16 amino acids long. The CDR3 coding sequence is TGTGCCAGCAGTCTGTCAGGGGGGGCGTCCAAAAACATTCAGTACTTC. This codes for CASSLSGGASKNIQYF.

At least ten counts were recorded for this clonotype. CDR3 residues: CASSRGTGLKEKLFF. The CDR3 DNA reads TGTGCCAGCTCACGCGGGACAGGGTTGAAGGAAAAACTGTTTTTT. The V and J genes are TRBV18 and TRBJ1-4; 9 bases map to TRBD1. The CDR3 loop spans 15 amino acids. The ends lost 4 bases at V and 8 bases at J; junction bases unmatched: 8. CDR1 is KGHSH, CDR2 LQKENI, per germline.

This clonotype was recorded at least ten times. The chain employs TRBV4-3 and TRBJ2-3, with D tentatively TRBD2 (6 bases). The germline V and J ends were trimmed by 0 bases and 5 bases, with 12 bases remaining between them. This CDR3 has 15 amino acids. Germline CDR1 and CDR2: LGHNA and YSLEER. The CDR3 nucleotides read TGCGCCAGCAGCCAAGATGTTGGGGGAGGAGATACGCAGTATTTT. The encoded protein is CASSQDVGGGDTQYF.

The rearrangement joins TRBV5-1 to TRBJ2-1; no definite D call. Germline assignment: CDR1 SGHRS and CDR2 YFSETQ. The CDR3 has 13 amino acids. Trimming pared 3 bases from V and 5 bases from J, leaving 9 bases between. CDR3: CASSSRSDNEQFF. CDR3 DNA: TGCGCCAGCAGCTCTCGTTCCGACAATGAGCAGTTCTTC.

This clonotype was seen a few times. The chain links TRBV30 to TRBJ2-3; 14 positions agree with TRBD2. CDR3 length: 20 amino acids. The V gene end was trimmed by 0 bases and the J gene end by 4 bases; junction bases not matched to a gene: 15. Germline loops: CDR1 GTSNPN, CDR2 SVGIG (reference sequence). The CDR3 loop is CAWSVPYRLAGGPKSDTQYF. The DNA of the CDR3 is TGTGCCTGGAGTGTTCCGTACCGACTAGCGGGAGGGCCGAAATCAGATACGCAGTATTTT.

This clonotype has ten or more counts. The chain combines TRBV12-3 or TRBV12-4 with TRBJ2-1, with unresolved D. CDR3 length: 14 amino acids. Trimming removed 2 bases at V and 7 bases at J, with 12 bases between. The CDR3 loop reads CASSLLFLGNEQFF. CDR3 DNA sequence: TGTGCCAGCAGTTTATTATTCTTGGGGAATGAGCAGTTCTTC.

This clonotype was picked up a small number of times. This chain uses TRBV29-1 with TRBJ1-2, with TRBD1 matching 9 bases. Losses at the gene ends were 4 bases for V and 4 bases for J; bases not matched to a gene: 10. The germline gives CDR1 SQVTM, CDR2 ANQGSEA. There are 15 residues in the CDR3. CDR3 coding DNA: TGCAGCGTTGGCACCGGACAGGGGATCAGCTATGGCTACACCTTC. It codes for CSVGTGQGISYGYTF.

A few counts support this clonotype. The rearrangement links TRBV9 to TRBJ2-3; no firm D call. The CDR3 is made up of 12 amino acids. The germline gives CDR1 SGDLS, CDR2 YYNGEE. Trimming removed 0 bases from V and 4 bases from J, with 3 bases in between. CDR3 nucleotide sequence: TGTGCCAGCAGCGTAGACGCAGATACGCAGTATTTT. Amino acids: CASSVDADTQYF.

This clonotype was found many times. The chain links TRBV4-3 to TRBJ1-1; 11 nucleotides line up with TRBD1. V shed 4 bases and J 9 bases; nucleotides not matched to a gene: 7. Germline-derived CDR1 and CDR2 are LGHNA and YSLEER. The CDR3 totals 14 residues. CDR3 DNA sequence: TGCGCCAGCAGCCGAGCCGGACAGGGGGCGAAAGCTTTCTTT. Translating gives CASSRAGQGAKAFF.